Shown below are 11 T cell receptor beta chains from a single sample sequenced in a study of T cell clonotyping in hematopoietic cell transplantation. The protocol was immunoSEQ multiplex PCR, while the TCRdb copy is restricted to in-frame clones and leaves out a portion. The repertoire holds 12,000 or so clones, with around 49% as singletons. Sequenced input: peripheral blood mononuclear cells. The receptors shown here come from a man aged 50-60 years in good health. Some clones in this sample may be carry-over from other donors' samples.

There are a few counts of this clone. In DNA, the CDR3 is TGCAGCGCCTCCGGGACAGGGGGCGAAAAACTGTTTTTT. This encodes CSASGTGGEKLFF. This sequence joins TRBV29-1 and TRBJ1-4; TRBD1 matches at 12 bases. Germline V gene sequence: CDR1 SQVTM, CDR2 ANQGSEA. Germline trimming cut 7 bases from V and 8 bases from J; bases unmatched to any gene: 5. CDR3 length: 13 amino acids.

This clone was detected a few times. The chain joins TRBV9 to TRBJ1-1; D call uncertain. Trimming pared 0 bases from V and 5 bases from J, leaving 11 bases between. The CDR3 totals 14 residues. The germline V gene encodes CDR1 SGDLS and CDR2 YYNGEE. The CDR3 loop is CASSVEGSGTEAFF. The CDR3 bases are TGTGCCAGCAGCGTAGAGGGCTCGGGGACTGAAGCTTTCTTT.

As DNA, the CDR3 is TGTGCCAGCAGCTTAGCTCCCTATATCTCCGAGCAGTACTTC. Protein product: CASSLAPYISEQYF. J is TRBJ2-7 and V is TRBV7-6, with D unclear. The CDR3 spans 14 residues. Germline CDR1 is SGHVS and CDR2 is FNYEAQ. V lost 0 bases and J 6 bases, leaving 12 bases between the germline ends. Based on the CDR3 plus reference TRBV7-6 and TRBJ2-7, the full variable domain is GAGVSQSPRYKVTKRGQDVALRCDPISGHVSLYWYRQALGQGPEFLTYFNYEAQQDKSGLPNDRFSAERPEGSISTLTIQRTEQRDSAMYRCASSLAPYISEQYFGPGTRLTVT.

The chain has TRBV7-9 and TRBJ2-7, with a weak D call TRBD1 (5 bases). The germline V gene has CDR1 SEHNR and CDR2 FQNEAQ (reference sequence). Deletions cut 3 bases from V and 1 base from J, with 16 bases between. This CDR3 region has 16 residues. CDR3 region: CASSFPAGRGSYEQYF. CDR3 DNA: TGTGCCAGCAGCTTCCCTGCTGGTAGGGGATCCTACGAGCAGTACTTC.

The chain joins TRBV19 to TRBJ2-5; D tentatively reads TRBD1 or TRBD2 (5 bases each). Trimming pared 5 bases from V and 5 bases from J, leaving 12 bases between. Germline CDR1 and CDR2: LNHDA and SQIVND (reference sequence). The CDR3 extends over 13 amino acids. CDR3 DNA sequence: TGTGCCAGTAGTCTGGTAGGGGACGAGACCCAGTACTTC. As protein: CASSLVGDETQYF.

This clone has only one observation. This chain connects TRBV30 to TRBJ2-1; D is unresolved. This CDR3 contains 11 residues. Germline V lookup: CDR1 GTSNPN, CDR2 SVGIG (reference sequence). V was shortened by 3 bases and J by 3 bases, with 3 bases between the two germline ends. The CDR3 protein is CAWRDYNEQFF. In nucleotides, the CDR3 is TGTGCCTGGAGAGACTACAATGAGCAGTTCTTC. Full variable domain (outside the CDR3, taken from reference TRBV30 and TRBJ2-1): SQTIHQWPATLVQPVGSPLSLECTVEGTSNPNLYWYRQAAGRGLQLLFYSVGIGQISSEVPQNLSASRPQDRQFILSSKKLLLSDSGFYLCAWRDYNEQFFGPGTRLTVL.

This chain joins TRBV5-6 and TRBJ1-1; unclear D gene. V was trimmed by 1 base and J by 2 bases, leaving 12 bases between them. CDR1 SGHDT and CDR2 YYEEEE come from the germline V gene. This CDR3 is built from 15 residues. CDR3 in amino acids: CASSLISLDNTEAFF. The CDR3 coding sequence is TGTGCCAGCAGCTTGATAAGTCTGGATAACACTGAAGCTTTCTTT.

The chain combines TRBV6-6 with TRBJ1-2; 8 positions agree with TRBD1. V dropped 0 bases and J dropped 7; count of bases not matched to a gene: 10. CDR3 length: 16 amino acids. Germline CDR1 is MNHNY and CDR2 is SVGAGI (reference sequence). CDR3 in amino acids: CASSYSLTGDSFGYTF. In nucleotides, the CDR3 is TGTGCCAGCAGTTACTCGTTGACAGGGGACTCATTTGGCTACACCTTC.

The chain is built from TRBV30 and TRBJ1-5; D perhaps matches TRBD1 (5 bases). The CDR3 consists of 15 residues. Per the germline V gene, CDR1 is GTSNPN and CDR2 is SVGIG (reference sequence). V lost 2 bases and J lost 7, with 18 bases in between. CDR3 coding DNA: TGTGCCTGGAGTTCCGATACAGCGGGGACCCAGCCCCAGCATTTT. Amino acids: CAWSSDTAGTQPQHF. Drawing the rest from reference TRBV30 and TRBJ1-5, the complete variable domain is SQTIHQWPATLVQPVGSPLSLECTVEGTSNPNLYWYRQAAGRGLQLLFYSVGIGQISSEVPQNLSASRPQDRQFILSSKKLLLSDSGFYLCAWSSDTAGTQPQHFGDGTRLSIL.

V usage is TRBV30 and J usage is TRBJ1-4, with TRBD1 identical over 7 bases. V gave up 0 bases and J gave up 0 bases; unmatched junction bases: 4. Germline loops: CDR1 GTSNPN, CDR2 SVGIG (reference sequence). The CDR3 sequence is 16 residues long. DNA of the CDR3: TGTGCCTGGAGTGTAGGGACAGTTGCAACTAATGAAAAACTGTTTTTT. This translates into CAWSVGTVATNEKLFF.

This chain joins TRBV6-5 and TRBJ1-5; D possibly corresponds to TRBD1 (6 bases). The CDR3 length is 12 residues. Trimming took off 5 bases at V and 9 bases at J, with 11 bases between the two ends. The germline V gene encodes CDR1 MNHEY and CDR2 SVGAGI. CDR3 nucleotide sequence: TGTGCCAGCAGTCGACTACAGGGGCCCCAGCATTTT. As protein: CASSRLQGPQHF.